This T cell receptor beta chain emerged from a study of blood T cell repertoires in COVID-19. Study-wide background: Material from acute and convalescent COVID-19 was sourced from the United States, Italy and Spain. From T cells, B-cell-depleted T cells, or PBMCs came the material, which was cDNA or gDNA.

The junction had 13 bases not matched to a gene; V was cut back by 6 bases and J by 7 bases. CDR3 length equals 15 residues. CDR1 is SNHLY and CDR2 is FYNNEI in the germline V gene. Per the original data handling: Reference gene primer amplification yielded estimated nucleated cell counts. The protocol was immunoSEQ multiplex PCR, while the TCRdb copy is restricted to in-frame clones and leaves out a portion. V and J calls plus clone size are reproduced from that table; the DNA served to infer D and trimming. Altogether roughly 25,000 clones are present, 80% to 90% being singletons, with the ten largest covering 9% to 10%.

The source is a man between 70 and 80 years old with acute or convalescent COVID-19. The material sequenced was peripheral blood. The V call is TRBV2, the J call TRBJ1-1, with TRBD1 matching over 8 bases. This chain's CDR3 is CASSAQGAQKGEAFF. The CDR3 region has the DNA TGTGCCAGCAGCGCCCAGGGGGCGCAAAAAGGTGAAGCTTTCTTT.